Each of the 13 T cell receptor beta chains below was sequenced from the same sample in a study of cytomegalovirus exposure and HLA in healthy donors. 13 Jbeta primers and 60 Vbeta primers were used for the PCR. TCRdb's copy holds only in-frame clones and misses some; the assay was immunoSEQ multiplex PCR. The sample includes under 150,000 clones, just under 85% of them seen just once. Sequenced: PBMCs. Source of these receptors: a boy between 2 and 10 years old in good health and CMV-seronegative.

The rearrangement links TRBV12-1 to TRBJ1-6. TRBV12-1 is reported as a pseudogene. This CDR3 region has 16 residues. The CDR3 loop is CASSFHGSASDSPLHF. CDR3 in DNA: TGTGCCAGCAGCTTTCATGGGAGCGCGTCTGATTCACCCCTCCACTTT.

The chain joins TRBV4-2 to TRBJ1-6; perhaps TRBD1 as D (5 bases). Germline V lookup: CDR1 LGHNA, CDR2 YNFKEQ. V lost 0 bases to trimming and J lost 7 bases, with 10 bases between them. CDR3 size: 15 residues. Here the CDR3 DNA reads TGTGCCAGCAGCCAAGATGCAGGGTTGAATTCACCCCTCCACTTT. It yields the protein CASSQDAGLNSPLHF.

About this clone itself: Other DNA sequences from this sample encode an identical CDR3 as well. The chain carries TRBV6-1 and TRBJ2-7; possibly TRBD2 for D (5 bases). The germline V and J ends were trimmed by 7 bases and 3 bases, with 19 bases remaining between them. This CDR3 is 15 amino acids long. Looked up from germline, CDR1 is MNHNS and CDR2 is SASEGT. DNA for the CDR3: TGTGCCAGCAAGTCAGGCGGGCAACCGGACTACGAGCAGTACGTC. Its protein is CASKSGGQPDYEQYV.

This clone appeared a few times. The rearrangement uses TRBV27 and TRBJ1-1, with unresolved D. In germline, CDR1 is MNHEY, CDR2 SMNVEV (reference sequence). There are 13 residues in the CDR3. V shed 5 bases and J shed 5 bases, with 12 bases lying between them. CDR3: CASSISERTEAFF. The CDR3 nucleotides read TGTGCCAGCAGTATCTCAGAACGTACTGAAGCTTTCTTT.

The chain has TRBV5-1 and TRBJ1-2; D not certain. This CDR3 comprises 15 residues. Germline CDR1 is SGHRS and CDR2 is YFSETQ. V was trimmed by 2 bases and J by 2 bases, leaving 13 bases between them. The CDR3 nucleotides are TGCGCCAGCAGCTTTTTGGGCACCAGCAACTATGGCTACACCTTC. It translates to CASSFLGTSNYGYTF.

This chain links TRBV5-1 with TRBJ2-3; 7 bases align to TRBD1. CDR3 length equals 17 residues. V gave up 2 bases and J gave up 5 bases; unmatched junction bases: 14. Germline V gives CDR1 SGHRS, CDR2 YFSETQ. CDR3 protein: CASSFGNLQGMIDTQYF. In nucleotides, the CDR3 is TGCGCCAGCAGCTTTGGCAATTTACAGGGGATGATAGATACGCAGTATTTT.

The rearrangement uses TRBV10-3 and TRBJ2-3; possible D gene TRBD1, 5 bases. This CDR3 comprises 15 residues. V was cut by 2 bases and J by 3 bases, with 12 bases left in between. From germline, CDR1 is ENHRY and CDR2 SYGVKD. CDR3 nucleotide sequence: TGTGCCATCAGTGAGACATGGGGCTATACAGATACGCAGTATTTT. Protein product: CAISETWGYTDTQYF.

The sample holds a few counts of this clone. The J gene is TRBJ1-6, the V gene TRBV2; TRBD1 matches at 8 bases. Germline trimming cut 3 bases from V and 0 bases from J; bases unmatched to any gene: 7. The CDR3 runs to 18 residues. Germline assignment: CDR1 SNHLY and CDR2 FYNNEI. The CDR3 DNA follows: TGTGCCAGCAGTGACAAACAAGGACAGGGCTCCTATAATTCACCCCTCCACTTT. Translating gives CASSDKQGQGSYNSPLHF.

The chain employs TRBV5-1 and TRBJ1-1; D is undetermined. This CDR3 comprises 13 residues. The germline V gene encodes CDR1 SGHRS and CDR2 YFSETQ. V was cut by 4 bases and J by 4 bases, with 11 bases left in between. The CDR3 region has the DNA TGCGCCAGCAGCCCTACCGCGGGCACTGAAGCTTTCTTT. Its protein product is CASSPTAGTEAFF.

This chain connects TRBV28 to TRBJ1-2; D ambiguous. This CDR3 comprises 15 residues. V was shortened by 3 bases and J by 4 bases, with 15 bases between the two germline ends. Germline V gives CDR1 MDHEN, CDR2 SYDVKM. The CDR3 DNA sequence: TGTGCCAGCAGTTTGCGGGGAGCGGCCCCCTATGGCTACACCTTC. Residues: CASSLRGAAPYGYTF.

The chain joins TRBV12-5 to TRBJ2-7; D unresolved. Trimming took 8 bases from V and 4 from J, leaving 21 bases between them. The germline V gene encodes CDR1 LGHNT and CDR2 FRNRAP. This CDR3 is 15 amino acids long. CDR3 coding DNA: TGTGCTAGTCTCTCCTCTACTTCGAACCCATACGAGCAGTACTTC. This gives the protein CASLSSTSNPYEQYF.

The chain employs TRBV5-1 and TRBJ2-5, with TRBD2 matching over 8 bases. V was clipped by 0 bases and J by 7 bases; unmatched bases: 5. In germline, CDR1 is SGHRS, CDR2 YFSETQ. The CDR3 spans 14 residues. CDR3 sequence reads: CASSLAGTRVTQYF. CDR3 DNA sequence: TGCGCCAGCAGCTTGGCCGGGACTAGAGTGACCCAGTACTTC.

The chain carries TRBV10-3 and TRBJ2-3; no reliable D call. The CDR3 length is 16 residues. The germline V gene encodes CDR1 ENHRY and CDR2 SYGVKD. Trimming shortened V by 0 bases and J by 1 base, and 11 bases separated the two germline ends. Here the CDR3 DNA reads TGTGCCATCAGTGAGTCGGAGTCCCTCGGCACAGATACGCAGTATTTT. Protein product: CAISESESLGTDTQYF.